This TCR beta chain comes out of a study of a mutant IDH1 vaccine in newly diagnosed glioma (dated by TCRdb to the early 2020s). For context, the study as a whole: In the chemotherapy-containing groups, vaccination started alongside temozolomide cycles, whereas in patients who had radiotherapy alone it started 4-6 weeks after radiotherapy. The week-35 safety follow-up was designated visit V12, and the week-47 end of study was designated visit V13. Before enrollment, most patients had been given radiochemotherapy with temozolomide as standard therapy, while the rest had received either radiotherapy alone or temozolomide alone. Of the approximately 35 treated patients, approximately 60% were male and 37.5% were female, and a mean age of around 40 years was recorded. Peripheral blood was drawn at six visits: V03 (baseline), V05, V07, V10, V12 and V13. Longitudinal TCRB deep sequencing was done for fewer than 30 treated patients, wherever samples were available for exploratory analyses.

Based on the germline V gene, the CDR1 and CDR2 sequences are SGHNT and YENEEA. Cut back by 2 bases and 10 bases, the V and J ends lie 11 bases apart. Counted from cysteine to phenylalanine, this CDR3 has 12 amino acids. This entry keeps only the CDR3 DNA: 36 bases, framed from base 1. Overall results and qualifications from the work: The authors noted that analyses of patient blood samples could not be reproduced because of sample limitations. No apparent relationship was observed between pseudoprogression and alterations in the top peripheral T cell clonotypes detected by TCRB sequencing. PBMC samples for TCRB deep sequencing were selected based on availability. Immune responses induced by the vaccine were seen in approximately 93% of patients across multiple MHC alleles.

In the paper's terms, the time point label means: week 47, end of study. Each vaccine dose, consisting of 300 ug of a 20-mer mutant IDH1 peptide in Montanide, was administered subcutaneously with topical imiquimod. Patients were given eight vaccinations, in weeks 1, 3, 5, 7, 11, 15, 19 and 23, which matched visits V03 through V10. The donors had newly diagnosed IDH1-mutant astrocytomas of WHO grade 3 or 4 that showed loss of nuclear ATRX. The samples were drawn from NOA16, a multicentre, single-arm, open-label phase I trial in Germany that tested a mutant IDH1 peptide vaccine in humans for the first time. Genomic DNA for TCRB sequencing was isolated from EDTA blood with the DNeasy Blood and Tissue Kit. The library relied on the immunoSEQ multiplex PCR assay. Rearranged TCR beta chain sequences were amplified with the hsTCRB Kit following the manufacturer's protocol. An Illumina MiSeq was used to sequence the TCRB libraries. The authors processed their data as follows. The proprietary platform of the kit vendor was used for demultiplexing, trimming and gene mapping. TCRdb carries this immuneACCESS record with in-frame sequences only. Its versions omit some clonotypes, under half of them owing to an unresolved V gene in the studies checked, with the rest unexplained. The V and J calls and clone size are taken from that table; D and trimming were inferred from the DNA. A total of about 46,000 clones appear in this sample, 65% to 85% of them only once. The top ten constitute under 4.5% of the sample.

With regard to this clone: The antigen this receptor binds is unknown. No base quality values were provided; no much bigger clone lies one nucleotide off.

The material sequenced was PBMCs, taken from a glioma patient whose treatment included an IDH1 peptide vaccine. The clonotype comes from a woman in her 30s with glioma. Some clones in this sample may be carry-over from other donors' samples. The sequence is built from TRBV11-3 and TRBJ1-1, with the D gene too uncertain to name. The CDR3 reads CASSLTSGRAFF. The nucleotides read TGTGCCAGCAGCTTAACTTCTGGGCGAGCTTTCTTT.